Below, one TCR beta chain is given with its context. Its cognate antigen is unknown. The total RNA that was extracted per sample amounted to at least 5.5 micrograms. Per the germline V gene, CDR1 is MDHEN and CDR2 is SYDVKM. The V and J ends lost 3 bases and 9 bases, in that order; junction bases with no gene match: 9. This CDR3 spans 16 amino acids. Primed by a sample-barcoded 5' primer and a J-beta primer mix, a second PCR proceeded for about 7 to 11 cycles. A tag from a template-switch adaptor with 12 random nucleotides marked each cDNA molecule. TCRdb passed the 5' RACE reads through MiXCR, listing each CDR3 protein once. This table has nearly 1 million distinct CDR3 sequences, roughly 51% appearing once. The data are from a study of blood T cells in healthy people across ages. Findings of the study overall: The authors considered diversity estimates from one million T cells to be underestimates.

The chain joins TRBV28 to TRBJ2-1, with 12 positions matching TRBD2. Sequencing was done on a sample of blood. The receptor was isolated from a woman in her sixties in good health. In DNA form, the CDR3 reads TGTGCCAGCAGTTTGTTGGCTAGCGGGAGGGCCTTTGAGCAGTTCTTC. Its protein product is CASSLLASGRAFEQFF.